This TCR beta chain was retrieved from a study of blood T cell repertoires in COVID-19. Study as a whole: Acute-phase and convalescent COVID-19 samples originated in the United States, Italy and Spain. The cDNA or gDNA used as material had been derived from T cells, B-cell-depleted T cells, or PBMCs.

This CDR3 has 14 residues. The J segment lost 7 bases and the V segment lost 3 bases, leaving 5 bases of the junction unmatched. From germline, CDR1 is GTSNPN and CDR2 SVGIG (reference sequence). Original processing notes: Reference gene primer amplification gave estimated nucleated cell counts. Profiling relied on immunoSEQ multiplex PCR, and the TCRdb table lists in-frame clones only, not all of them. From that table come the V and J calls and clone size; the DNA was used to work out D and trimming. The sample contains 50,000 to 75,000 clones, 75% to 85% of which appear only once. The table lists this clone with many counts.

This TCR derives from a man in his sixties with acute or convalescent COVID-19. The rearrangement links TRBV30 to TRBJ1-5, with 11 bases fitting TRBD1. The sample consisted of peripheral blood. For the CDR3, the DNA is TGTGCCTGGAGCCAGGGACAGGGGGGACAGCCCCAGCATTTT. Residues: CAWSQGQGGQPQHF.